This T cell receptor beta chain was observed in a study of cytomegalovirus exposure and HLA in healthy donors. 13 Jbeta primers and 60 Vbeta primers were used for the PCR. Measured with immunoSEQ multiplex PCR; TCRdb has only the in-frame clones, and not every one. Found here are 200,000 or so clones, about 72% of them singletons; the top ten hold around 3.9%. Germline V gives CDR1 SNHLY, CDR2 FYNNEI. The ends were cut back, 6 bases at V and 4 bases at J, with 13 bases in the middle. This CDR3 region has 14 residues. As for this clone: The antigen is not known.

Study-level points and caveats: Common viral pathogens were later found to be apparently linked to several of the most significant clusters. Later genetic work tied a missense DCLRE1C variant to beta-chain V and J trimming.

This rearrangement joins TRBV2 to TRBJ2-1; D is uncertain. This sequence was found in a male donor in good health and CMV-seronegative. The sample consisted of PBMCs. The CDR3 loop reads CASRQVGRYNEQFF. CDR3 bases: TGTGCCAGCAGGCAGGTAGGCAGATACAATGAGCAGTTCTTC.